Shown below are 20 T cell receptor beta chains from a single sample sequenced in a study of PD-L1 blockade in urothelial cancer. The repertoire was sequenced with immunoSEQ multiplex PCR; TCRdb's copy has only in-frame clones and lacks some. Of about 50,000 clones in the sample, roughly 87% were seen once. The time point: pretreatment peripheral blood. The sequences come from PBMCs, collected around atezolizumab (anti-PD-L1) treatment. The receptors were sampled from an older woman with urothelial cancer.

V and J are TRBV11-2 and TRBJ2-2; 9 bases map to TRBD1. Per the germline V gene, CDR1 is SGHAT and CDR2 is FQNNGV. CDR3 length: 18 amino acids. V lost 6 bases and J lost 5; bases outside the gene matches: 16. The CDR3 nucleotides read TGTGCCAGCAGAGAACACACGGGGACAGGGTATTCTACCGGGGAGCTGTTTTTT. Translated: CASREHTGTGYSTGELFF.

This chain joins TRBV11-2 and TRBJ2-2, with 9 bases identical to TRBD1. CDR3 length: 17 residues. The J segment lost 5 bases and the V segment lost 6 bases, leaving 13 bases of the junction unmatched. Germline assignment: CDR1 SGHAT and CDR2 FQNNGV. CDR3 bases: TGTGCCAGCAGTTCCCCCCCCGGGACAGGGATTACCGGGGAGCTGTTTTTT. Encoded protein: CASSSPPGTGITGELFF.

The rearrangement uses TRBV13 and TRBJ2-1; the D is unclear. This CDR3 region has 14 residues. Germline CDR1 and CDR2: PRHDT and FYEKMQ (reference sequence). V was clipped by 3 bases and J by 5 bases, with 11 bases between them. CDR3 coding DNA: TGTGCCAGCAGCTTGCCTCTATCCAACAATGAGCAGTTCTTC. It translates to CASSLPLSNNEQFF.

The CDR3 here is CASSPSPGTGAIPYEQYF. The CDR3 region has the DNA TGTGCCAGCTCACCCAGTCCCGGGACAGGGGCGATCCCCTACGAGCAGTACTTC. The chain links TRBV18 to TRBJ2-7, with TRBD1 matching over 10 bases. Trimming removed 3 bases from V and 2 bases from J; junction bases left unmatched: 13. The CDR3 has 18 amino acids. Looked up from germline, CDR1 is KGHSH and CDR2 is LQKENI.

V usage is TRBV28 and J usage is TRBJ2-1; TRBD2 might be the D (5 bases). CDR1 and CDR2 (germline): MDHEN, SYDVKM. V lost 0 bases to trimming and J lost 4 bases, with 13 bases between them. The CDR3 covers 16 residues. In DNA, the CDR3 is TGTGCCAGCAGTTTATGGAGAGGGATTGGGTACAATGAGCAGTTCTTC. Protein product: CASSLWRGIGYNEQFF.

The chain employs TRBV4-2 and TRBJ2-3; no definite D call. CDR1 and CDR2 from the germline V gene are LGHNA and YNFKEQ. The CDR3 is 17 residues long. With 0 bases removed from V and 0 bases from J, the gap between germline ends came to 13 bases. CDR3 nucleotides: TGTGCCAGCAGCCAAGAACCGCAACCTAGTAGCACAGATACGCAGTATTTT. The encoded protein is CASSQEPQPSSTDTQYF.

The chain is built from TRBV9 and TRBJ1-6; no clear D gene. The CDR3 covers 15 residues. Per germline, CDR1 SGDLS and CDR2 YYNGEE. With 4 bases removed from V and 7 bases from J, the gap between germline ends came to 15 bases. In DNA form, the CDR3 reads TGTGCCAGCAGCATTTCCGGGATTAGGAATTCACCCCTCCACTTT. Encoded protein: CASSISGIRNSPLHF.

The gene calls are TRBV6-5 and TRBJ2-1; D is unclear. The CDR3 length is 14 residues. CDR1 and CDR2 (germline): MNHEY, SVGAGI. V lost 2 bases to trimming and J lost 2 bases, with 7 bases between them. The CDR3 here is CASSYTQTYNEQFF. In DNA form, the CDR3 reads TGTGCCAGCAGTTACACACAGACCTACAATGAGCAGTTCTTC.

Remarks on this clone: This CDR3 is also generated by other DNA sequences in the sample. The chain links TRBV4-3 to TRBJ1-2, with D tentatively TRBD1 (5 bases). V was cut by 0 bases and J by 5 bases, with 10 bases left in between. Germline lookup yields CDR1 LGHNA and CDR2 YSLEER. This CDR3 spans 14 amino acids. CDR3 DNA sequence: TGCGCCAGCAGCCAAGACGGAGGGGATTATGGCTACACCTTC. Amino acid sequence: CASSQDGGDYGYTF.

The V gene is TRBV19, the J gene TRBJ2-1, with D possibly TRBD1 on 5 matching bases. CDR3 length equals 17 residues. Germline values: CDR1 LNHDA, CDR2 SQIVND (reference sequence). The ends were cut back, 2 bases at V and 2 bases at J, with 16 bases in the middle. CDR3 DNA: TGTGCCAGTAGTATAACAGACAGTCCAGACCCCTACAATGAGCAGTTCTTC. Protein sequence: CASSITDSPDPYNEQFF.

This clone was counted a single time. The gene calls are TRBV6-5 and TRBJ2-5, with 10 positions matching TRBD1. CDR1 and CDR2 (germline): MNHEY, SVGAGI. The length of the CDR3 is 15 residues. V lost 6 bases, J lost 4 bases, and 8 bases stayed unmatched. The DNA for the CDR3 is TGTGCCAGCAGGCCTGACAGGGGGCGTAGAGAGACCCAGTACTTC. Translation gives CASRPDRGRRETQYF.

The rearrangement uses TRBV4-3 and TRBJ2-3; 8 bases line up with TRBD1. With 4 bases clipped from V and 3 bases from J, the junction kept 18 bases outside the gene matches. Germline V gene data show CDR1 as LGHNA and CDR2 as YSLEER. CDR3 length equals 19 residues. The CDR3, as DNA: TGCGCCAGCAGCCTGAGAGCTTCGGCAGGGGGCATTGGGACAGATACGCAGTATTTT. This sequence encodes CASSLRASAGGIGTDTQYF.

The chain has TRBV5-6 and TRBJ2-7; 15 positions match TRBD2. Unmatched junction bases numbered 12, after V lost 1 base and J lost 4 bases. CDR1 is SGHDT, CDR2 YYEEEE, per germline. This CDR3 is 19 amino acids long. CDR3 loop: CASSLQRTGTSGRWYEQYF. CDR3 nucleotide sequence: TGTGCCAGCAGCTTGCAAAGAACCGGGACTAGCGGGAGGTGGTACGAGCAGTACTTC. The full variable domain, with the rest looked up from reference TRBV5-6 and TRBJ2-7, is DAGVTQSPTHLIKTRGQQVTLRCSPKSGHDTVSWYQQALGQGPQFIFQYYEEEERQRGNFPDRFSGHQFPNYSSELNVNALLLGDSALYLCASSLQRTGTSGRWYEQYFGPGTRLTVT.

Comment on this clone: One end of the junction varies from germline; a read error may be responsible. The CDR3 is CASSLGRGSDF. For the CDR3, the DNA is TGTGCCAGCAGCTTAGGAAGGGGCTCCGACTTC. The chain has TRBV7-2 and TRBJ2-5, with D possibly matching TRBD1 (5 bases). The CDR3 is 11 amino acids. Germline values: CDR1 SGHTA, CDR2 FQGNSA.

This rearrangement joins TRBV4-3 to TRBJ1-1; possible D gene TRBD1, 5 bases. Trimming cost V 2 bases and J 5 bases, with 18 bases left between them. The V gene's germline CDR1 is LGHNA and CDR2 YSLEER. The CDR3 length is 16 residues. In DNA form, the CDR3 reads TGCGCCAGCAGCCAACAGTTCGGAGGGGTCGGAACTGAAGCTTTCTTT. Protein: CASSQQFGGVGTEAFF.

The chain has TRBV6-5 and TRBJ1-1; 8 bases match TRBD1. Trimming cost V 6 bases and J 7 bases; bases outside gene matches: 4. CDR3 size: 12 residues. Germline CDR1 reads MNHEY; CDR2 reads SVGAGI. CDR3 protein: CASSTGGSEAFF. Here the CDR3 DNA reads TGTGCCAGCAGCACAGGGGGTAGTGAAGCTTTCTTT.

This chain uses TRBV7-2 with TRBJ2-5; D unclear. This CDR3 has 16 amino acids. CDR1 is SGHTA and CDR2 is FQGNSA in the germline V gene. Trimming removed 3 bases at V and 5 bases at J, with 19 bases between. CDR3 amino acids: CASSFSAPTPWETQYF. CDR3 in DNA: TGTGCCAGCAGCTTTTCAGCGCCGACCCCCTGGGAGACCCAGTACTTC.

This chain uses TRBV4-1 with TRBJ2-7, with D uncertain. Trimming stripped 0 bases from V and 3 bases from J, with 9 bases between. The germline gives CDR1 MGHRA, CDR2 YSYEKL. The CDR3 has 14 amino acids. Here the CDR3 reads CASSQDLEFYEQYF. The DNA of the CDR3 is TGCGCCAGCAGCCAAGATTTAGAATTCTACGAGCAGTACTTC.

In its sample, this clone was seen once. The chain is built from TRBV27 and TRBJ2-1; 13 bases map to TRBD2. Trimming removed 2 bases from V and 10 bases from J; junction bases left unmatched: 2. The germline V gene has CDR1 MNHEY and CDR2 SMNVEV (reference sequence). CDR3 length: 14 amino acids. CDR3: CASSLRLAGGEQFF. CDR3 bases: TGTGCCAGCAGTTTAAGACTAGCGGGAGGAGAGCAGTTCTTC.

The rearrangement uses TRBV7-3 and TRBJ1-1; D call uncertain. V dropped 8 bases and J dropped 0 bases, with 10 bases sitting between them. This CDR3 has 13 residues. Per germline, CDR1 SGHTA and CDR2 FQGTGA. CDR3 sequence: CASAANMNTEAFF. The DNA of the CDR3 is TGTGCCAGCGCGGCCAATATGAACACTGAAGCTTTCTTT.